Sequencing of this TCR beta chain was carried out in a study of blood T cells in healthy people across ages. Study findings and constraints: Across the age range, TCR beta diversity per million T cells fell in a roughly linear way.

V was clipped by 2 bases and J by 5 bases; unmatched bases: 8. Germline CDR1 MGHRA, CDR2 YSYEKL. CDR3 size: 15 residues. Primed by a sample-barcoded 5' primer and a J-beta primer mix, a second PCR proceeded for 7 to 11 cycles. Every individual sample yielded 2.5 million or more paired-end reads (each containing CDR3). TCRdb fed the 5' RACE reads into MiXCR, producing one record per CDR3 protein. Among about 1.5 million distinct CDR3 sequences listed, less than 45% were seen once. This clonotype has a handful of counts. No antigen is known for it. The material sequenced was blood. The rearrangement links TRBV4-1 to TRBJ2-7, with 8 bases fitting TRBD1. The origin of this receptor is a woman in her late teens or twenties in good health. The CDR3 here is CASSQTPGGFDEQYF. DNA for the CDR3: TGCGCCAGCAGCCAAACCCCAGGGGGCTTCGACGAGCAGTACTTC.